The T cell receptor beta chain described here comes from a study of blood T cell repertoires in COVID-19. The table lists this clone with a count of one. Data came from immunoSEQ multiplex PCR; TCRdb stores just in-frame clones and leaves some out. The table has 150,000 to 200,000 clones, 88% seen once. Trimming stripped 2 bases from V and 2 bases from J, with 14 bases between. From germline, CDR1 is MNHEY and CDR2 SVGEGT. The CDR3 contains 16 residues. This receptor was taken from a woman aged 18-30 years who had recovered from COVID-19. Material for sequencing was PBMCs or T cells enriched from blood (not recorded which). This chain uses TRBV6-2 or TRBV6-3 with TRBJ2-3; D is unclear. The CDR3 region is CASSYGRLGSTDTQYF. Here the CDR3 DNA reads TGTGCCAGCAGTTACGGTCGACTTGGATCCACAGATACGCAGTATTTT.